This passage covers 13 T cell receptor beta chains from one sample sequenced in a study of T cell repertoires in cytomegalovirus infection. TCRdb passed the reads through MiXCR, listing each CDR3 protein once. The sample lists some 500,000 distinct CDR3 sequences, roughly a third occurring once. These receptors have no identified antigens. This specimen was cultured PBMCs, taken from culture after CMV antigen stimulation. The receptors stem from a human donor in good health (CMV status not recorded). Some clones in this sample may be carry-over from other donors' samples.

The rearrangement links TRBV5-1 to TRBJ2-5, with no clear D. Germline V gene data show CDR1 as SGHRS and CDR2 as YFSETQ. Trimming took 7 bases from V and 0 from J, leaving 7 bases between them. This CDR3 is 12 amino acids long. CDR3 nucleotides: TGCGCCAGCTTTGCGGACCAAGAGACCCAGTACTTC. Protein product: CASFADQETQYF.

This clonotype has only a few counts. The chain has TRBV6-1 and TRBJ2-4, with 8 bases fitting TRBD1. Germline CDR1 reads MNHNS; CDR2 reads SASEGT. The CDR3 runs to 16 residues. V trimming: 8 bases; J trimming: 8 bases; junction bases outside the gene matches: 17. The CDR3: CASAGPQGVGLDIQYF. As DNA, the CDR3 is TGTGCCAGCGCCGGTCCACAGGGGGTCGGTTTAGACATTCAGTACTTC.

This clonotype was found a few times. V and J are TRBV7-9 and TRBJ2-5, with 8 bases lining up with TRBD2. V lost 4 bases, J lost 0 bases, and 13 bases stayed unmatched. Germline CDR1 reads SEHNR; CDR2 reads FQNEAQ (reference sequence). The CDR3 covers 18 residues. CDR3 loop: CASSSLLMAGGHQETQYF. The CDR3 DNA reads TGTGCCAGCAGCTCGCTTCTTATGGCGGGAGGTCACCAAGAGACCCAGTACTTC.

The chain recombines TRBV28 with TRBJ2-3; 7 positions match TRBD1. CDR1 MDHEN and CDR2 SYDVKM come from the germline V gene. CDR3 length: 19 amino acids. Losses at the gene ends were 6 bases for V and 2 bases for J; bases not matched to a gene: 20. CDR3 nucleotide sequence: TGTGCCAGCAGGTTGCGCTTAGGGCGGCAGGGGGATTACACAGATACGCAGTATTTT. This translates into CASRLRLGRQGDYTDTQYF.

The chain combines TRBV20-1 with TRBJ1-1; the D is unclear. This CDR3 contains 14 residues. V lost 2 bases to trimming and J lost 0 bases, with 10 bases between them. The V gene's germline CDR1 is DFQATT and CDR2 SNEGSKA (reference sequence). Written as DNA, the CDR3 is TGCAGTGCTAGATGGCGCTTATTGAACACTGAAGCTTTCTTT. The encoded protein is CSARWRLLNTEAFF.

This clonotype was picked up many times. This sequence joins TRBV7-2 and TRBJ2-1; 8 bases match TRBD2. Trimming cost V 4 bases and J 2 bases; bases outside gene matches: 7. Germline V gene sequence: CDR1 SGHTA, CDR2 FQGNSA. The CDR3 spans 16 residues. The DNA of the CDR3 is TGTGCCAGCAGCTCCGAGGGACTAGACCCCTACAATGAGCAGTTCTTC. This codes for CASSSEGLDPYNEQFF.

The chain couples TRBV4-1 to TRBJ1-4; D remains unclear. V lost 7 bases, J lost 12 bases, and 18 bases lay in between. CDR1 is MGHRA, CDR2 YSYEKL, per germline. This CDR3 has 13 amino acids. Here the CDR3 DNA reads TGCGCCAGCACCTCGATTAACTCAGGAGAACTGTTTTTT. It specifies CASTSINSGELFF.

This clonotype has ten or more counts. This chain joins TRBV24-1 and TRBJ2-1; D is possibly TRBD2 (5 bases). Trimming pared 4 bases from V and 7 bases from J, leaving 13 bases between. Germline CDR1 KGHDR, CDR2 SFDVKD. CDR3 length: 14 residues. CDR3 in DNA: TGTGCCACCAGTGAGGAGGACCGAGAGAATGAGCAGTTCTTC. Its translation is CATSEEDRENEQFF.

In this sample, this clonotype turned up a few times. The V and J genes are TRBV7-2 and TRBJ2-1; the D gene is possibly TRBD2 (5 bases). The CDR3 has 12 residues. V was pared by 4 bases and J by 15 bases, with 16 bases between. The germline V gene has CDR1 SGHTA and CDR2 FQGNSA. Written as DNA, the CDR3 is TGTGCCAGCAGCTCGACCCCCTCTGCGGGGTTCTTC. Translation gives CASSSTPSAGFF.

The table lists this clonotype with a few counts. This chain joins TRBV6-6 and TRBJ2-1; weak D call: TRBD1 (6 bases). The germline V gene has CDR1 MNHNY and CDR2 SVGAGI (reference sequence). This CDR3 is 13 amino acids long. Between the trimmed V and J ends, which lost 7 bases and 6 bases, there was a span of 13 bases. The CDR3: CASKVGRGNEQFF. The DNA for the CDR3 is TGTGCCAGCAAGGTGGGCAGGGGCAATGAGCAGTTCTTC.

Many counts were recorded for this clonotype. The rearrangement uses TRBV7-2 and TRBJ1-2; D ambiguous. The CDR3 length is 13 residues. The germline gives CDR1 SGHTA, CDR2 FQGNSA. V lost 5 bases and J lost 5, with 12 bases in between. The CDR3 loop is CASSLSGEYGYTF. CDR3 in DNA: TGTGCCAGCAGCCTCAGCGGGGAGTATGGCTACACCTTC.

This chain links TRBV20-1 with TRBJ1-1, with D unclear. Germline V gene sequence: CDR1 DFQATT, CDR2 SNEGSKA (reference sequence). Trimming left V 1 base short and J 7 bases short, with 16 bases between. This CDR3 contains 14 residues. CDR3 sequence (DNA): TGCAGTGCTAGAGGCGTACGAGGGTTCGGTGAAGCTTTCTTT. Translated: CSARGVRGFGEAFF.

The gene calls are TRBV25-1 and TRBJ2-5; D might be TRBD1 or TRBD2, each matching 5 bases. The CDR3 loop spans 14 amino acids. Germline V gene data show CDR1 as MGHDK and CDR2 as SYGVNS. V lost 3 bases to trimming and J lost 4 bases, with 12 bases between them. CDR3 sequence reads: CASSDPRAGETQYF. The CDR3 region has the DNA TGTGCCAGCAGTGATCCCAGGGCGGGAGAGACCCAGTACTTC.